This TCR beta chain was recorded in a study of blood T cell repertoires in COVID-19. Study context: Researchers got acute and convalescent COVID-19 samples from the United States, Italy and Spain. T cells, B-cell-depleted T cells, or PBMCs supplied cDNA or gDNA.

Source study methods: Nucleated cell number was recorded as an estimate derived from reference gene primer amplification. Generated by immunoSEQ multiplex PCR, the TCRdb table keeps only in-frame clones and is missing some. V, J and clone size were drawn from that table, and D and trimming were deduced from the DNA. The data hold roughly 220,000 clones, with roughly 88% observed a single time. The CDR3 sequence is 18 residues long. Germline V gene sequence: CDR1 KGHSH, CDR2 LQKENI. The J segment lost 2 bases and the V segment lost 0 bases, leaving 5 bases of the junction unmatched. This TCR was sampled from a woman in her thirties or forties who had recovered from COVID-19. V and J are TRBV18 and TRBJ1-3; the match to TRBD1 covers 12 bases. The sequenced sample was peripheral blood. The CDR3 spells CASSPPYGTGGTGNTIYF. The CDR3, as DNA: TGTGCCAGCTCACCACCGTACGGGACAGGGGGCACTGGAAACACCATATATTTT.